Sequencing of this T cell receptor (beta chain) was carried out in a study of blood T cell repertoires in COVID-19. Overall study: From the United States, Italy and Spain came samples of acute and convalescent COVID-19. PBMCs, B-cell-depleted T cells, or T cells were the source of the cDNA or gDNA that made up the material.

This clone showed up just a few times. The authors' processing: Quantification of nucleated cells was approximated via reference gene primer amplification. Measured with immunoSEQ multiplex PCR; TCRdb has only the in-frame clones, and not every one. Clonal size and the V and J genes are those of that table, whereas D and trimming came from the DNA. The table lists around 300,000 clones, around 87% of them singletons. The TCR originated in a man aged 18 to 29 with active or convalescent COVID-19. Source material: peripheral blood.

CDR3 region: CASSPPGQEHYEQYF. The CDR3 DNA reads as TGTGCCAGCAGTCCCCCGGGACAGGAACACTACGAGCAGTACTTC. The chain links TRBV6-2 or TRBV6-3 to TRBJ2-7; 8 nucleotides agree with TRBD1. Germline CDR1 MNHEY, CDR2 SVGEGT. Unmatched junction bases numbered 9, after V lost 5 bases and J lost 3 bases. This CDR3 has 15 amino acids.